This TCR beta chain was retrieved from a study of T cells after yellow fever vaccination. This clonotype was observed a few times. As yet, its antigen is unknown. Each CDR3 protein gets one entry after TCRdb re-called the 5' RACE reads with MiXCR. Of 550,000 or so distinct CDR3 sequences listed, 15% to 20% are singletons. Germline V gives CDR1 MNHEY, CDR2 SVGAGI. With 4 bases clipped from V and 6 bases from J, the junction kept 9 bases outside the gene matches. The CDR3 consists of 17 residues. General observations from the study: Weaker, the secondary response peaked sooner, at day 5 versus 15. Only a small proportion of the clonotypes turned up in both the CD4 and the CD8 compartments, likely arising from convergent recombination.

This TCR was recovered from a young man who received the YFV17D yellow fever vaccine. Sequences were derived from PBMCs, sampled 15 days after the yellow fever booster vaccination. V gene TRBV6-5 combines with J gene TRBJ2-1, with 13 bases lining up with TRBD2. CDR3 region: CASSSRLAGGEGNEQFF. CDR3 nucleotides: TGTGCCAGCAGTTCCAGACTAGCGGGAGGAGAGGGCAATGAGCAGTTCTTC.